This note documents a single T cell receptor beta chain sequence. Germline V gene sequence: CDR1 LGHDT, CDR2 YNNKEL (reference sequence). The CDR3 is 15 residues long. V shed 4 bases, J shed 0 bases, and the junction held 4 bases outside the gene matches. The entry originates in a study of blood T cells in healthy people across ages. Primed by a sample-barcoded 5' primer and a J-beta primer mix, a second PCR proceeded for 7 to 11 cycles. TCRdb re-derived calls from the 5' RACE reads in MiXCR, one entry per CDR3 protein. Among 780,000 or so distinct CDR3 sequences, 45% to 70% were seen once, and the ten largest hold under 30%.

The V and J genes are TRBV3-1 and TRBJ2-3; 7 bases agree with TRBD2. The sequenced sample consisted of blood. The TCR sequence derives from a man aged 35 to 55 in good health. CDR3 DNA: TGTGCCAGCAGCCTTAGCGGGCTCAGCACAGATACGCAGTATTTT. Translating gives CASSLSGLSTDTQYF.